This T cell receptor (beta chain) was documented in a study of cytomegalovirus exposure and HLA in healthy donors. Overall study results and limits: It was reported in a later analysis that an Asian-associated ancestry cluster showed fewer N-insertions than the roughly 670-donor mean. Reports indicate that TCR beta sequences accurately predicted the HLA-A and HLA-B alleles of most subjects.

With 0 bases clipped from V and 4 bases from J, the junction kept 4 bases outside the gene matches. CDR1 is MNHNS and CDR2 is SASEGT in the germline V gene. The length of the CDR3 is 16 residues. For this clone: Its antigen is undetermined.

The PCR was carried out with 60 Vbeta primers and 13 Jbeta primers. Method: immunoSEQ multiplex PCR; TCRdb's copy keeps in-frame clones and lacks some. The sample lists approximately 130,000 clones, approximately 77% occurring once. The sequenced material came from PBMCs. This clonotype originated in a woman between 35 and 50 years old in good health and CMV-seronegative. The gene calls are TRBV6-1 and TRBJ2-5; 11 nucleotides agree with TRBD1. The CDR3 bases are TGTGCCAGCAGTGAAGCTGCGGGACAGGGGGGAGAGACCCAGTACTTC. It codes for CASSEAAGQGGETQYF.